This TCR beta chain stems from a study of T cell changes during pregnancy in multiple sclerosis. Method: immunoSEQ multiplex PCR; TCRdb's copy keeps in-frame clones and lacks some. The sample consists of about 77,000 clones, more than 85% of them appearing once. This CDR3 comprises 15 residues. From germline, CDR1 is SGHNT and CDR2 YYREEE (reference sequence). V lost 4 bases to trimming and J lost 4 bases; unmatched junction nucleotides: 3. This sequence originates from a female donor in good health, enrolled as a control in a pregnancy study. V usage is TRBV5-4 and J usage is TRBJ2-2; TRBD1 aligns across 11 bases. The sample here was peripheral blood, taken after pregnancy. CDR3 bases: TGTGCCAGCAGCAGGGGACAGGGGGGCACCGGGGAGCTGTTTTTT. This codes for CASSRGQGGTGELFF.